The count of the clone carrying this T cell receptor beta chain is one. The antigen remains unidentified. The record originates from a study of shared clonotypes between healthy human individuals. Study in general: Used for every donor were three CD4 naive, three CD4 memory, two CD8 naive and one CD8 memory plate.

The repertoire was sequenced with immunoSEQ multiplex PCR; TCRdb's copy has only in-frame clones and lacks some. The profile covers millions of clones, with 80% to 95% appearing a single time and under 0.45% taken by the ten largest. Each of the donors was a healthy adult who was HIV-negative and had not had a recent acute infection or vaccination. V was shortened by 2 bases and J by 3 bases, with 11 bases between the two germline ends. The CDR3 runs 15 residues. Germline V gene lookup returns CDR1 SGHTA and CDR2 FQGTGA. Study conclusions and caveats: Donor scarcity curtailed the genetic and exposure-history diversity represented herein. Roughly 5% of naive CD4 clonotypes were common to several donors.

Sequencing was carried out using naive CD4+ T cells from PBMCs. Indicated subset: CD45RA+ positively selected. The chain has TRBV7-3 and TRBJ2-1; D is possibly TRBD2 (6 bases). The sequence derives from a man aged 18 to 29 in good health. Some clones in this sample may be carry-over from other donors' samples. CDR3 bases: TGTGCCAGCAGCTTAGGCCTGGGGGGCTACAATGAGCAGTTCTTC. This sequence encodes CASSLGLGGYNEQFF.